This TCR beta chain was found in a study of blood T cells in healthy people across ages. This clonotype was counted between two and nine times. Alongside a J-beta primer mix, a sample-barcoded 5' primer served in a second PCR lasting about 6 to 11 cycles. From the 5' RACE reads, TCRdb called clonotypes with MiXCR, one entry per CDR3 protein. The sample shows roughly 1 million distinct CDR3 sequences, 20% to 25% of them seen only once. Germline lookup yields CDR1 SQVTM and CDR2 ANQGSEA. The length of the CDR3 is 12 residues. Trimming took off 4 bases at V and 4 bases at J, with 7 bases between the two ends. These sequences were also reported in another study, on T cells of mothers and their children. That paper states: Added by the second PCR's M1S primer were sample barcodes and 2-4 random nucleotides.

The clonotype was recovered from a girl aged 2 to 10 in good health. The chain has TRBV29-1 and TRBJ2-2; D might be TRBD1 (5 bases). Sequencing was carried out using blood. CDR3 region: CSVGDSTGELFF. For the CDR3, the DNA is TGCAGCGTTGGTGACAGCACCGGGGAGCTGTTTTTT.